One sample yielded the 27 T cell receptor beta chains listed below, sequenced in a study of early T cells in non-severe SARS-CoV-2 infection. TCRdb re-derived calls from the 5' RACE reads in MiXCR, one entry per CDR3 protein. The data hold 80,000 or so distinct CDR3 sequences, with 11% to 15% observed a single time. Sequenced material: whole blood. These receptors originate from an adult who was a healthcare worker with PCR-confirmed SARS-CoV-2 infection or an uninfected control (not recorded which).

This clonotype appeared a few times. V usage is TRBV20-1 and J usage is TRBJ1-1; tentatively, D is TRBD1 (5 bases). The germline V gene has CDR1 DFQATT and CDR2 SNEGSKA (reference sequence). CDR3 length: 14 amino acids. CDR3 nucleotide sequence: TGCAGGGCGATGCGGGGAGGGGCGAACACTGAAGCTTTCTTT. It codes for CRAMRGGANTEAFF.

The sample holds a few counts of this clonotype. The chain links TRBV6-5 to TRBJ2-7; D call uncertain. Deletions cut 5 bases from V and 5 bases from J, with 10 bases between. The CDR3 is 12 amino acids. From germline, CDR1 is MNHEY and CDR2 SVGAGI. The CDR3 nucleotides are TGTGCCAGCAGTGGTCGGTGGCACGAGCAGTACTTC. This encodes CASSGRWHEQYF.

V gene TRBV18 combines with J gene TRBJ2-3; 14 nucleotides match TRBD2. V shed 3 bases and J 3 bases; nucleotides not matched to a gene: 5. This CDR3 comprises 17 residues. Germline V lookup: CDR1 KGHSH, CDR2 LQKENI. The CDR3 bases are TGTGCCAGCTCACCTTTGACTAGCGGGAGGGCAACAGATACGCAGTATTTT. It is translated as CASSPLTSGRATDTQYF.

This clonotype appeared a few times. The rearrangement uses TRBV4-2 and TRBJ2-1; no clear D. Germline assignment: CDR1 LGHNA and CDR2 YNFKEQ. There are 14 residues in the CDR3. V dropped 0 bases and J dropped 5 bases, with 8 bases sitting between them. CDR3 bases: TGTGCCAGCAGCCAAGATGCAGGAGACAATGAGCAGTTCTTC. Its translation is CASSQDAGDNEQFF.

Ten or more counts support this clonotype. The CDR3 region is CASSRAGGSQPQHF. DNA for the CDR3: TGTGCCAGCAGTAGGGCAGGGGGCTCTCAGCCCCAGCATTTT. The chain has TRBV6-5 and TRBJ1-5; 8 bases are shared with TRBD1. The CDR3 has 14 amino acids. Germline assignment: CDR1 MNHEY and CDR2 SVGAGI. J lost 6 bases, V lost 5 bases, and 6 bases had no gene match.

This clonotype occurred many times. V gene TRBV20-1 combines with J gene TRBJ2-1; 11 bases agree with TRBD2. Germline V gene sequence: CDR1 DFQATT, CDR2 SNEGSKA (reference sequence). V lost 1 base and J lost 6; bases outside the gene matches: 11. The CDR3 sequence is 17 residues long. In DNA form, the CDR3 reads TGCAGTGCTAGAGGTACTAGCGGGAGTTATATTATCAATGAGCAGTTCTTC. It yields the protein CSARGTSGSYIINEQFF.

This chain connects TRBV29-1 to TRBJ1-1; D unresolved. This CDR3 contains 13 residues. CDR1 is SQVTM and CDR2 is ANQGSEA in the germline V gene. V gave up 4 bases and J gave up 0 bases, with 9 bases separating them. CDR3 region: CSVGIVMNTEAFF. The DNA for the CDR3 is TGCAGCGTTGGTATAGTAATGAACACTGAAGCTTTCTTT.

The sample holds many counts of this clonotype. The CDR3 reads CAWSVWDRSDYGYTF. The CDR3 coding sequence is TGTGCCTGGAGTGTATGGGACAGGTCTGACTATGGCTACACCTTC. The genes are TRBV30 and TRBJ1-2; 8 bases line up with TRBD1. The V and J ends lost 0 bases and 3 bases, in that order; junction bases with no gene match: 6. The CDR3 totals 15 residues. Germline CDR1 is GTSNPN and CDR2 is SVGIG (reference sequence).

The chain carries TRBV29-1 and TRBJ1-1; no clear D. Trimming stripped 1 base from V and 1 base from J, with 4 bases between. The germline V gene has CDR1 SQVTM and CDR2 ANQGSEA. The CDR3 contains 12 residues. The DNA for the CDR3 is TGCAGCGTTGAAGCACGGAACACTGAAGCTTTCTTT. Translation gives CSVEARNTEAFF. Drawing the rest from reference TRBV29-1 and TRBJ1-1, the complete variable domain is SAVISQKPSRDICQRGTSLTIQCQVDSQVTMMFWYRQQPGQSLTLIATANQGSEATYESGFVIDKFPISRPNLTFSTLTVSNMSPEDSSIYLCSVEARNTEAFFGQGTRLTVV.

The chain links TRBV20-1 to TRBJ2-3; D unresolved. The CDR3 contains 14 residues. V gave up 3 bases and J gave up 7 bases, with 17 bases separating them. In germline, CDR1 is DFQATT, CDR2 SNEGSKA (reference sequence). For the CDR3, the DNA is TGCAGTGCTAGTTACCGGGCCCAGCTATATACGCAGTATTTT. Amino acid sequence: CSASYRAQLYTQYF.

J is TRBJ2-1 and V is TRBV6-5, with D unresolved. There are 15 residues in the CDR3. The V end lost 2 bases, the J end lost 6 bases, and 14 bases lay between the germline ends. Germline V gene data show CDR1 as MNHEY and CDR2 as SVGAGI. The CDR3 protein is CASSYDTTLLNEQFF. The CDR3 nucleotides are TGTGCCAGCAGTTACGACACAACCCTTCTCAATGAGCAGTTCTTC.

This clonotype was seen a handful of times. This chain uses TRBV20-1 with TRBJ2-1; D gene uncertain. Germline assignment: CDR1 DFQATT and CDR2 SNEGSKA (reference sequence). Trimming shortened V by 1 base and J by 0 bases, and 10 bases separated the two germline ends. The CDR3 runs 15 residues. The CDR3 protein is CSARAGLSSYNEQFF. CDR3 coding DNA: TGCAGTGCTAGAGCCGGGCTTTCCTCCTACAATGAGCAGTTCTTC.

CDR3 in amino acids: CASSEMATGEQFF. As DNA, the CDR3 is TGTGCCAGCAGTGAGATGGCAACAGGTGAGCAGTTCTTC. V gene TRBV6-4 combines with J gene TRBJ2-1; D might be TRBD1 (5 bases). The CDR3 runs to 13 residues. Deletions cut 3 bases from V and 9 bases from J, with 12 bases between. Germline CDR1 MRHNA, CDR2 SNTAGT.

This clonotype appeared a few times. The rearrangement joins TRBV11-2 to TRBJ1-1; the match to TRBD1 covers 9 bases. V was pared by 4 bases and J by 6 bases, with 6 bases of the junction left unmatched. Looked up from germline, CDR1 is SGHAT and CDR2 is FQNNGV. The CDR3 is 14 amino acids. The CDR3 sequence is CASSYGQGWAEAFF. The CDR3 region has the DNA TGTGCCAGCAGCTATGGACAGGGGTGGGCTGAAGCTTTCTTT.

The chain employs TRBV6-2 or TRBV6-3 and TRBJ2-1; D not resolved. The CDR3 length is 11 residues. Germline CDR1 MNHEY, CDR2 SVGEGT. The V gene lost 5 bases and the J gene lost 6 bases, with 5 bases spanning the gap. CDR3 loop: CASSQSNEQFF. The DNA of the CDR3 is TGTGCCAGCAGTCAATCCAATGAGCAGTTCTTC.

The sample holds many counts of this clonotype. The chain recombines TRBV2 with TRBJ2-7, with unresolved D. The germline CDR1 and CDR2 sequences are SNHLY and FYNNEI. The V end lost 8 bases, the J end lost 1 base, and 15 bases lay between the germline ends. The CDR3 runs 14 residues. This CDR3 is CASSTDHYSYEQYF. CDR3 nucleotide sequence: TGTGCCAGCTCAACCGACCACTATTCCTACGAGCAGTACTTC.

This clonotype has at least ten counts. The genes are TRBV12-3 or TRBV12-4 and TRBJ2-7; the D is unclear. CDR3 length: 13 amino acids. Trimming stripped 3 bases from V and 2 bases from J, with 8 bases between. CDR3 DNA sequence: TGTGCCAGCAGTTTGGAAAGGGCCTACGAGCAGTACTTC. The encoded protein is CASSLERAYEQYF.

This clonotype was found once. V usage is TRBV7-9 and J usage is TRBJ2-5; D remains ambiguous. Trimming shortened V by 5 bases and J by 2 bases, and 12 bases separated the two germline ends. The germline V gene has CDR1 SEHNR and CDR2 FQNEAQ (reference sequence). CDR3 length: 14 residues. In DNA, the CDR3 is TGTGCCAGCAGCGTCGGGCTAGGACAAGAGACCCAGTACTTC. It yields the protein CASSVGLGQETQYF.

This clonotype was counted ten times or more. This chain connects TRBV19 to TRBJ1-5; D possibly corresponds to TRBD1 (6 bases). The CDR3 has 13 residues. Germline V lookup: CDR1 LNHDA, CDR2 SQIVND (reference sequence). The V end lost 5 bases, the J end lost 9 bases, and 14 bases lay between the germline ends. CDR3 sequence: CASSPAGGGPQHF. The CDR3 nucleotides are TGTGCCAGTAGTCCGGCGGGGGGCGGGCCCCAGCATTTT.

This clonotype was counted at least ten times. V is TRBV6-1 and J is TRBJ2-3; D is possibly TRBD2 (5 bases). The ends were cut back, 9 bases at V and 1 base at J, with 14 bases in the middle. The V gene's germline CDR1 is MNHNS and CDR2 SASEGT. This CDR3 has 14 residues. CDR3 residues: CASSTRRGTDTQYF. Written as DNA, the CDR3 is TGTGCCAGTTCAACTAGAAGAGGCACAGATACGCAGTATTTT.

There are many counts of this clonotype. This chain joins TRBV28 and TRBJ2-1; tentative D call: TRBD2 (6 bases). CDR3 length: 15 amino acids. V was cut by 6 bases and J by 8 bases, with 20 bases left in between. Germline CDR1 is MDHEN and CDR2 is SYDVKM. CDR3 loop: CASSSPGLGLDEQFF. The CDR3 DNA follows: TGTGCCAGCAGCAGTCCGGGACTGGGTCTGGATGAGCAGTTCTTC.

There are many counts of this clonotype. J is TRBJ2-7 and V is TRBV28; 7 bases map to TRBD2. Germline values: CDR1 MDHEN, CDR2 SYDVKM. The V and J ends lost 8 bases and 4 bases, in that order; junction bases with no gene match: 11. The CDR3 covers 14 residues. CDR3 sequence (DNA): TGTGCCAGCGGCGGTCTAGCGGAAGGATACGAGCAGTACTTC. Amino acids: CASGGLAEGYEQYF.

V is TRBV20-1 and J is TRBJ2-2, with D possibly matching TRBD1 (6 bases). The ends were cut back, 6 bases at V and 1 base at J, with 18 bases in the middle. Germline CDR1 DFQATT, CDR2 SNEGSKA (reference sequence). The CDR3 length is 16 residues. The CDR3 DNA sequence: TGCAGTGCCCATAGGCCCGGGACAATGAACACCGGGGAGCTGTTTTTT. Its protein is CSAHRPGTMNTGELFF.

In its sample, this clonotype was seen a few times. This chain joins TRBV28 and TRBJ1-1, with D hard to call. Germline lookup yields CDR1 MDHEN and CDR2 SYDVKM. The ends were cut back, 8 bases at V and 0 bases at J, with 7 bases in the middle. The CDR3 length is 12 residues. This chain's CDR3 is CASGNMNTEAFF. The CDR3 coding sequence is TGTGCCAGCGGAAATATGAACACTGAAGCTTTCTTT. The entire variable domain, with the rest obtained from reference TRBV28 and TRBJ1-1, is as follows: DVKVTQSSRYLVKRTGEKVFLECVQDMDHENMFWYRQDPGLGLRLIYFSYDVKMKEKGDIPEGYSVSREKKERFSLILESASTNQTSMYLCASGNMNTEAFFGQGTRLTVV.

The rearrangement uses TRBV5-1 and TRBJ2-6; D unresolved. This CDR3 is built from 18 residues. Germline CDR1 is SGHRS and CDR2 is YFSETQ. Trimming took 4 bases from V and 0 from J, leaving 17 bases between them. CDR3 nucleotide sequence: TGCGCCAGCAGCCCACTGGGCTTCCCACTCTCTGGGGCCAACGTCCTGACTTTC. Translating gives CASSPLGFPLSGANVLTF.

A word on this clonotype: One junction end does not reproduce the germline sequence, and a read error may be involved. The chain combines TRBV7-9 with TRBJ1-2; the match to TRBD1 covers 9 bases. The CDR3 sequence is 15 residues long. Per germline, CDR1 SEHNR and CDR2 FQNEAQ (reference sequence). CDR3 amino acids: CAGSRTGDYNYGYTF. CDR3 nucleotide sequence: TGTGCCGGCAGCCGGACAGGGGATTATAACTATGGCTACACCTTC.

This clonotype appeared many times. This CDR3 is CSVGLAGPYEQYF. For the CDR3, the DNA is TGCAGCGTTGGCCTAGCGGGGCCCTACGAGCAGTACTTC. This chain uses TRBV29-1 with TRBJ2-7, with TRBD2 matching over 9 bases. After removal of 4 bases from V and 2 bases from J, the junction contained 3 bases not matched to a gene. The CDR3 consists of 13 residues. Germline V gene data show CDR1 as SQVTM and CDR2 as ANQGSEA.